The 23 T cell receptor beta chains in this list originate from one sample, sequenced in a study of early T cells in non-severe SARS-CoV-2 infection. MiXCR, applied by TCRdb to the 5' RACE reads, yields one record per CDR3 protein. Of about 49,000 distinct CDR3 sequences listed, 10% to 15% were seen once; the top ten hold approximately 2.5%. This sample comprised whole blood, obtained at baseline. These receptors came from an adult who was a healthcare worker with PCR-confirmed SARS-CoV-2 infection or an uninfected control (not recorded which).

This clonotype was counted between two and nine times. V usage is TRBV6-2 or TRBV6-3 and J usage is TRBJ1-5; 10 bases align to TRBD1. CDR1 MNHEY and CDR2 SVGEGT come from the germline V gene. V lost 4 bases and J lost 8; bases outside the gene matches: 5. The CDR3 sequence is 14 residues long. CDR3 loop: CASSFGTGDKPQHF. The CDR3 nucleotides read TGTGCCAGCAGTTTCGGGACAGGGGACAAGCCCCAGCATTTT.

In its sample, this clonotype was seen a few times. The chain is built from TRBV28 and TRBJ2-7; D may be TRBD2 (6 bases). The CDR3 totals 12 residues. Germline CDR1 reads MDHEN; CDR2 reads SYDVKM. With 8 bases removed from V and 4 bases from J, the gap between germline ends came to 12 bases. CDR3 coding DNA: TGTGCCAGCGGGAGGCTGGGTTACGAGCAGTACTTC. Translated, it gives CASGRLGYEQYF. The complete variable domain, with remaining parts taken from reference TRBV28 and TRBJ2-7, reads DVKVTQSSRYLVKRTGEKVFLECVQDMDHENMFWYRQDPGLGLRLIYFSYDVKMKEKGDIPEGYSVSREKKERFSLILESASTNQTSMYLCASGRLGYEQYFGPGTRLTVT.

In its sample, this clonotype was seen a few times. The CDR3 nucleotides read TGTGCCAGCAGGGCGACTAGTTGGGTAAACATTCAGTACTTC. This translates into CASRATSWVNIQYF. This chain joins TRBV7-2 and TRBJ2-4, with D possibly TRBD2 on 6 matching bases. CDR1 SGHTA and CDR2 FQGNSA come from the germline V gene. Trimming left V 6 bases short and J 6 bases short, with 15 bases between. The CDR3 totals 14 residues.

This clonotype turned up a few times. The chain links TRBV5-6 to TRBJ2-5; D may be TRBD2 (6 bases). This CDR3 contains 15 residues. V lost 0 bases and J 4 bases, leaving 13 bases between the germline ends. The germline gives CDR1 SGHDT, CDR2 YYEEEE. The CDR3 sequence: CASSLGLGAGETQYF. CDR3 nucleotide sequence: TGTGCCAGCAGCTTGGGACTAGGGGCAGGAGAGACCCAGTACTTC.

There are a few counts of this clonotype. CDR3 bases: TGCGCCAGCAGCTTGGAGAAGAGCACAGATACGCAGTATTTT. This sequence encodes CASSLEKSTDTQYF. The J gene is TRBJ2-3, the V gene TRBV5-1; no definite D call. Trimming pared 0 bases from V and 0 bases from J, leaving 5 bases between. The length of the CDR3 is 14 residues. The germline V gene encodes CDR1 SGHRS and CDR2 YFSETQ.

This clonotype was seen repeatedly, ten times or more. The J gene is TRBJ1-1, the V gene TRBV7-8, with a possible D match to TRBD1 (5 bases). Trimming stripped 1 base from V and 4 bases from J, with 16 bases between. The germline gives CDR1 SGHVS, CDR2 FQNEAQ. The CDR3 spans 16 residues. The CDR3 region is CASSLGAGRLGTEAFF. DNA for the CDR3: TGTGCCAGCAGCTTAGGGGCAGGGCGTCTAGGCACTGAAGCTTTCTTT.

This clonotype was observed a handful of times. This chain uses TRBV10-2 with TRBJ2-3, with no clear D. The CDR3 spans 14 residues. V lost 8 bases and J lost 0, with 12 bases in between. Germline CDR1 reads WSHSY; CDR2 reads SAAADI. The CDR3 sequence: CASRRPQSTDTQYF. DNA of the CDR3: TGCGCCAGCCGAAGACCGCAAAGCACAGATACGCAGTATTTT.

The chain joins TRBV28 to TRBJ2-5; 7 positions match TRBD1. The germline gives CDR1 MDHEN, CDR2 SYDVKM. Trimming removed 4 bases from V and 4 bases from J; junction bases left unmatched: 9. This CDR3 contains 15 residues. The chain's CDR3 is CASSWLTKGAETQYF. The CDR3 DNA reads as TGTGCCAGCAGTTGGCTCACCAAGGGGGCAGAGACCCAGTACTTC.

This clonotype has more than one count but fewer than ten. The V and J genes are TRBV5-4 and TRBJ2-1; D ambiguous. Trimming pared 0 bases from V and 1 base from J, leaving 11 bases between. The CDR3 spans 16 residues. The germline V gene encodes CDR1 SGHNT and CDR2 YYREEE (reference sequence). CDR3: CASSLVHAVSYNEQFF. In nucleotides, the CDR3 is TGTGCCAGCAGCTTGGTACACGCGGTTTCCTACAATGAGCAGTTCTTC.

The chain links TRBV7-9 to TRBJ1-4; 7 bases are shared with TRBD1. Germline-derived CDR1 and CDR2 are SEHNR and FQNEAQ (reference sequence). V lost 5 bases, J lost 5 bases, and 8 bases stayed unmatched. This CDR3 has 15 amino acids. The CDR3: CASSPQTGLNEKLFF. CDR3 in DNA: TGTGCCAGCAGCCCCCAGACAGGGCTAAATGAAAAACTGTTTTTT.

This clonotype was recorded at least ten times. CDR3 protein: CASSLVAEDSGQFF. DNA of the CDR3: TGTGCCAGCAGCTTAGTGGCGGAGGATAGCGGGCAGTTCTTC. The V and J genes are TRBV7-3 and TRBJ2-1; D is perhaps TRBD2 (6 bases). The CDR3 contains 14 residues. Trimming left V 2 bases short and J 12 bases short, with 17 bases between. CDR1 and CDR2 from the germline V gene are SGHTA and FQGTGA.

As concerns this clonotype: No DNA is shown, since the ends of the CDR3 on it are uncertain; the CDR3 is the one TCRdb lists. V usage is TRBV28 and J usage is TRBJ2-7; the D call of TRBD2 is as the table states it, not checked on the DNA. CDR1 and CDR2 from the germline V gene are MDHEN and SYDVKM. Counting both end residues, the CDR3 totals 16 amino acids. CDR3 amino acids: CASSSSTSGIEFEQYF.

This clonotype was seen more than once but under ten times. The rearrangement uses TRBV7-9 and TRBJ1-1; D is uncertain. CDR3 size: 9 residues. Trimming took off 11 bases at V and 11 bases at J, with 12 bases between the two ends. Germline V gene data show CDR1 as SEHNR and CDR2 as FQNEAQ (reference sequence). This chain's CDR3 is CAGETRAFF. The CDR3 coding sequence is TGTGCCGGCGAAACGAGGGCTTTCTTT.

The V and J genes are TRBV12-3 or TRBV12-4 and TRBJ1-2; D remains unclear. Trimming took 1 base from V and 8 from J, leaving 8 bases between them. This CDR3 region has 12 residues. CDR3 in DNA: TGTGCCAGCAGTTTAGATCGGGGAGGCTACACCTTC. It is translated as CASSLDRGGYTF.

This clonotype was seen a few times. The V and J genes are TRBV4-3 and TRBJ2-7; TRBD2 matches 7 bases. The CDR3 is made up of 16 amino acids. Unmatched junction bases numbered 16, after V lost 4 bases and J lost 7 bases. CDR1 and CDR2 from the germline V gene are LGHNA and YSLEER. The CDR3 DNA is TGCGCCAGCAGCCCACGGCTGGGCGGGAGTGTCTGGGAGCAGTACTTC. This codes for CASSPRLGGSVWEQYF.

This clonotype was seen more than once but under ten times. The chain has TRBV11-2 and TRBJ1-4; D unresolved. Germline V CDR1 and CDR2: SGHAT, FQNNGV. The CDR3 runs 16 residues. V dropped 6 bases and J dropped 0 bases, with 14 bases sitting between them. The CDR3 spells CASRQGRFPTNEKLFF. CDR3 DNA sequence: TGTGCCAGCAGACAAGGACGGTTCCCAACTAATGAAAAACTGTTTTTT.

The genes are TRBV7-3 and TRBJ2-5; the D gene is possibly TRBD1 (6 bases). V gave up 5 bases and J gave up 7 bases, with 11 bases separating them. This CDR3 has 12 amino acids. Germline V gene sequence: CDR1 SGHTA, CDR2 FQGTGA. DNA of the CDR3: TGTGCCAGCAGCCAACAGGGCGGGACCCAGTACTTC. This translates into CASSQQGGTQYF.

The rearrangement links TRBV11-2 to TRBJ1-1; D unclear. The CDR3 spans 14 residues. Trimming stripped 5 bases from V and 0 bases from J, with 10 bases between. CDR1 SGHAT and CDR2 FQNNGV come from the germline V gene. The CDR3 reads CASSKRGMNTEAFF. Here the CDR3 DNA reads TGTGCCAGCAGCAAACGTGGAATGAACACTGAAGCTTTCTTT.

This clonotype was seen a few times. The chain carries TRBV6-4 and TRBJ2-5, with 10 bases that match TRBD1. This CDR3 contains 14 residues. CDR1 MRHNA and CDR2 SNTAGT come from the germline V gene. V gave up 2 bases and J gave up 10 bases; unmatched junction bases: 7. The CDR3 reads CASSDGTGADLQYF. CDR3 coding DNA: TGTGCCAGCAGTGACGGGACAGGGGCCGATCTCCAGTACTTC.

Worth noting for this clonotype: The junction and the germline gene differ at one end; a read error may be behind it. The rearrangement uses TRBV7-6 and TRBJ2-2; D ambiguous. The germline V gene has CDR1 SGHVS and CDR2 FNYEAQ. This CDR3 has 13 residues. The CDR3 DNA follows: TGTGCCAGCAGCCCTCAGAACATCGGGGAGCTGTTTTTT. It is translated as CASSPQNIGELFF.

This clonotype was counted ten times or more. The chain is built from TRBV12-3 or TRBV12-4 and TRBJ1-2; weak D call: TRBD1 (6 bases). With 2 bases removed from V and 7 bases from J, the gap between germline ends came to 14 bases. The CDR3 is 14 amino acids. The CDR3 DNA sequence: TGTGCCAGCAGTTTACGGGGGGCTGGGGCTGGCTACACCTTC. It translates to CASSLRGAGAGYTF.

This clonotype was detected ten times or more. This chain joins TRBV18 and TRBJ2-5; 8 nucleotides line up with TRBD1. The CDR3 spans 14 residues. V dropped 6 bases and J dropped 0; count of bases not matched to a gene: 3. Germline CDR1 and CDR2: KGHSH and LQKENI. The CDR3 nucleotides are TGTGCCAGCTCGCGGACAGGGTACCAAGAGACCCAGTACTTC. It encodes CASSRTGYQETQYF.

For the CDR3, the DNA is TGCGCCAGCAGCGGGACAGGGAGGACTGAAGCTTTCTTT. Translated, it gives CASSGTGRTEAFF. The chain employs TRBV5-1 and TRBJ1-1, with 9 bases lining up with TRBD1. Germline CDR1 reads SGHRS; CDR2 reads YFSETQ. V shed 4 bases and J 5 bases; nucleotides not matched to a gene: 3. This CDR3 is built from 13 residues.